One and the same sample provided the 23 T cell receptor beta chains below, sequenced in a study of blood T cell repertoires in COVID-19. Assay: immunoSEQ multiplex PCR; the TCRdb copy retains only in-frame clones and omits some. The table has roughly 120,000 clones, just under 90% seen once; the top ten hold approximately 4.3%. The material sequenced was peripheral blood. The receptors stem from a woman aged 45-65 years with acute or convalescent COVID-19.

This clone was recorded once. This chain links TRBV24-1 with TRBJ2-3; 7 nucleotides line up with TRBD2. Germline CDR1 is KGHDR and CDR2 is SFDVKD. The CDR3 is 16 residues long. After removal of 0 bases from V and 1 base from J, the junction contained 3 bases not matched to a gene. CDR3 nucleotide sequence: TGTGCCACCAGTGATTTGTCGCTAGCGGGCACAGATACGCAGTATTTT. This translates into CATSDLSLAGTDTQYF.

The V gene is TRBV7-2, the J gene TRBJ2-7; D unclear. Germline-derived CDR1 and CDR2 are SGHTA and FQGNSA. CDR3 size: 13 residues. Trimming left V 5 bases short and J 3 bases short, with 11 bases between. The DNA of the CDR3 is TGTGCCAGCAGCACCTCACCCTACTACGAGCAGTACTTC. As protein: CASSTSPYYEQYF.

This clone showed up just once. CDR3 amino acids: CASSGTANTGELFF. DNA of the CDR3: TGCGCCAGCTCCGGGACAGCGAACACCGGGGAGCTGTTTTTT. The chain has TRBV5-1 and TRBJ2-2; 7 bases agree with TRBD1. CDR3 length: 14 amino acids. Trimming took 7 bases from V and 0 from J; bases not matched to a gene: 3. Germline V lookup: CDR1 SGHRS, CDR2 YFSETQ.

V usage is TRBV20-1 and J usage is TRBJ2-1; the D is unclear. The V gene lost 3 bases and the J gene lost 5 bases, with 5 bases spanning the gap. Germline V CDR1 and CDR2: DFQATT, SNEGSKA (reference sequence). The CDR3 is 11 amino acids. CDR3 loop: CSARGHNEQFF. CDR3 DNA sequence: TGCAGTGCTAGGGGCCACAATGAGCAGTTCTTC.

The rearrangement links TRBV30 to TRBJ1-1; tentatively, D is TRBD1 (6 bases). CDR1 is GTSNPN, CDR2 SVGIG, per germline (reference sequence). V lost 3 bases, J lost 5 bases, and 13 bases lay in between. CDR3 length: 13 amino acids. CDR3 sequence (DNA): TGTGCCTGGAGCGGACAGCTGGGGACTGAAGCTTTCTTT. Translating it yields CAWSGQLGTEAFF.

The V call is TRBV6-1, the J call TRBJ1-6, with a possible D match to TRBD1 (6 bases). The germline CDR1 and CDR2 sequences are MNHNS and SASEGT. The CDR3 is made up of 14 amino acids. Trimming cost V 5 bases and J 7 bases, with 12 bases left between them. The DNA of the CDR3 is TGTGCCAGCAGTAGTCAGGGGCAGAATTCACCCCTCCACTTT. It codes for CASSSQGQNSPLHF.

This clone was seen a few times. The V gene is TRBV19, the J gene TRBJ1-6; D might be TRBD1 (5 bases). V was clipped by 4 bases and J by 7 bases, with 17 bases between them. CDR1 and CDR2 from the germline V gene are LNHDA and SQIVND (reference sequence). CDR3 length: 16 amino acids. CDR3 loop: CASSRGPGRNNSPLHF. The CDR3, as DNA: TGTGCCAGTAGTAGGGGCCCCGGGAGAAACAATTCACCCCTCCACTTT.

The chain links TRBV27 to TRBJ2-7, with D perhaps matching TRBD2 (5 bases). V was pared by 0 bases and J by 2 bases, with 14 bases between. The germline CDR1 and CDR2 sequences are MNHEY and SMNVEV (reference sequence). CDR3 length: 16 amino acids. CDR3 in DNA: TGTGCCAGCAGTTTATCCGGGGAGTCAAAAGCCTACGAGCAGTACTTC. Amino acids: CASSLSGESKAYEQYF.

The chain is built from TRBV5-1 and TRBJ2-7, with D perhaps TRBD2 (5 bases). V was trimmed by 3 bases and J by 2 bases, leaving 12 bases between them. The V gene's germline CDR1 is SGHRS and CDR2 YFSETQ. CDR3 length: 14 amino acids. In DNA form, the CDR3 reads TGCGCCAGCAGCTCAAGAGGGTTCGCCTACGAGCAGTACTTC. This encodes CASSSRGFAYEQYF. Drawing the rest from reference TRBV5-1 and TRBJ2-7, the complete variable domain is KAGVTQTPRYLIKTRGQQVTLSCSPISGHRSVSWYQQTPGQGLQFLFEYFSETQRNKGNFPGRFSGRQFSNSRSEMNVSTLELGDSALYLCASSSRGFAYEQYFGPGTRLTVT.

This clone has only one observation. The CDR3, as DNA: TGTGCCGCCGGGGGGGAGACCCAGTACTTC. Encoded protein: CAAGGETQYF. The chain uses TRBV5-4 and TRBJ2-5; TRBD2 aligns across 7 bases. V was pared by 10 bases and J by 5 bases, with 2 bases of the junction left unmatched. The CDR3 sequence is 10 residues long. Germline values: CDR1 SGHNT, CDR2 YYREEE (reference sequence).

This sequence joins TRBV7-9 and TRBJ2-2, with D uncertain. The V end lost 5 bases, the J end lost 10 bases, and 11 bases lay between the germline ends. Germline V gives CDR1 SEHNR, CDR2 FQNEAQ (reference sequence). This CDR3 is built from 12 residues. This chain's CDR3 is CASSPAEAELFF. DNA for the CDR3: TGTGCCAGCAGCCCCGCCGAGGCGGAGCTGTTTTTT. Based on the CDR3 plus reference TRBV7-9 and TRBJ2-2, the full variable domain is DTGVSQNPRHKITKRGQNVTFRCDPISEHNRLYWYRQTLGQGPEFLTYFQNEAQLEKSRLLSDRFSAERPKGSFSTLEIQRTEQGDSAMYLCASSPAEAELFFGEGSRLTVL.

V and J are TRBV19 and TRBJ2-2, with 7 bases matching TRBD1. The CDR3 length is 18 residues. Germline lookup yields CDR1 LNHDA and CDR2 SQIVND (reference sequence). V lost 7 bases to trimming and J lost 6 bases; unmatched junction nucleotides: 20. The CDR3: CASTRDRVASGLPGELFF. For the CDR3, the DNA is TGTGCCAGTACCCGGGACAGAGTAGCTTCGGGTCTACCCGGGGAGCTGTTTTTT.

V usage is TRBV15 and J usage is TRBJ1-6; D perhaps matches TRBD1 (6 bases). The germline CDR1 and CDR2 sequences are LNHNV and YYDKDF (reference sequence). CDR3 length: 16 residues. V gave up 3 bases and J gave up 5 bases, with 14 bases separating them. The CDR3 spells CATSRGGQGNNSPLHF. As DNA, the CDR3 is TGTGCCACCAGCAGGGGGGGGCAGGGGAATAATTCACCCCTCCACTTT.

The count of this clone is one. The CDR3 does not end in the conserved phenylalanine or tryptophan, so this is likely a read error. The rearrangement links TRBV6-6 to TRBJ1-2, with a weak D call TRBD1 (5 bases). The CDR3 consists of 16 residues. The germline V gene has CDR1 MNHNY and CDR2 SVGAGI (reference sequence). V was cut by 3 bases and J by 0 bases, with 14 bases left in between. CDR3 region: CASSYGIDSANYGYTL. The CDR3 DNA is TGTGCCAGCAGTTATGGGATAGACAGCGCTAACTATGGCTACACCCTC.

CDR3 bases: TGTGCCAGCAGTTACCGCCGGGGAGGAAACTCCTACAATGAGCAGTTCTTC. Translation gives CASSYRRGGNSYNEQFF. This sequence joins TRBV27 and TRBJ2-1, with D possibly being TRBD2 (6 bases). V gave up 4 bases and J gave up 0 bases, with 16 bases separating them. Germline CDR1 is MNHEY and CDR2 is SMNVEV (reference sequence). The CDR3 spans 17 residues.

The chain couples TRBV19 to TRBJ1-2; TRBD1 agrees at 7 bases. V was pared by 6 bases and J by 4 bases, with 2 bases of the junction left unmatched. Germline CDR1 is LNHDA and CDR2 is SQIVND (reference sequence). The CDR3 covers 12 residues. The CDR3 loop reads CASRDRPYGYTF. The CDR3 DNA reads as TGTGCCAGTAGGGACAGGCCCTATGGCTACACCTTC.

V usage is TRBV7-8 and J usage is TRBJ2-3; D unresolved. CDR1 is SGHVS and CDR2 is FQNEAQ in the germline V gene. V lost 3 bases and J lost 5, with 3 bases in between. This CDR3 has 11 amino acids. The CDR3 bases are TGTGCCAGCAGCTTTATAGATACGCAGTATTTT. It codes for CASSFIDTQYF.

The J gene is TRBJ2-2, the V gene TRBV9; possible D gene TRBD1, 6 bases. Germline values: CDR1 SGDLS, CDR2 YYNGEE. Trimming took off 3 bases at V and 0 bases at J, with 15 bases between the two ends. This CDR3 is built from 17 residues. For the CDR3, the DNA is TGTGCCAGCAGCGCCAAACCAGGGGCGACGAACACCGGGGAGCTGTTTTTT. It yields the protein CASSAKPGATNTGELFF. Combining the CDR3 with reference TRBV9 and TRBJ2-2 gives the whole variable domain DSGVTQTPKHLITATGQRVTLRCSPRSGDLSVYWYQQSLDQGLQFLIQYYNGEERAKGNILERFSAQQFPDLHSELNLSSLELGDSALYFCASSAKPGATNTGELFFGEGSRLTVL.

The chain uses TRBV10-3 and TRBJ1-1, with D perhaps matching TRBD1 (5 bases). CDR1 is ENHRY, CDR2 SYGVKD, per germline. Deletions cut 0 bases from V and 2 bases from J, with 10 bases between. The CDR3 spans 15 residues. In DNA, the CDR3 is TGTGCCATCAGTGAGTCTCCGGGGGGTAACACTGAAGCTTTCTTT. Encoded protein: CAISESPGGNTEAFF.

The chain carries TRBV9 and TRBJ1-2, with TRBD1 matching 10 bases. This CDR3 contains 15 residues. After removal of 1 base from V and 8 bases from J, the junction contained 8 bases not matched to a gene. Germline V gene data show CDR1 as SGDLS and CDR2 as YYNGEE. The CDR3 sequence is CASSVLGQGYHGYTF. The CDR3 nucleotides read TGTGCCAGCAGCGTATTGGGACAGGGGTACCACGGCTACACCTTC.

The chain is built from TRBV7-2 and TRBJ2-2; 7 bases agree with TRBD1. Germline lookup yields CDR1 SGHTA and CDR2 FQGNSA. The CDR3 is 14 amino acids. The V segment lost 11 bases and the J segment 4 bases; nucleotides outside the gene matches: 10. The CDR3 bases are TGTGCCTCGGGAATAGGGGGCGGCACCGGGGAGCTGTTTTTT. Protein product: CASGIGGGTGELFF.

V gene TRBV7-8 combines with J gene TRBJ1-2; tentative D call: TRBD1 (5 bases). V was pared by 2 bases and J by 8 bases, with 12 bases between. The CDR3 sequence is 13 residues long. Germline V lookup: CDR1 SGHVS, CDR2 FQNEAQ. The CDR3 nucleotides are TGTGCCAGCAGCTTACTCTCAGGGCTCGGCTACACCTTC. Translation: CASSLLSGLGYTF. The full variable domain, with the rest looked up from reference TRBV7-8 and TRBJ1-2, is GAGVSQSPRYKVAKRGQDVALRCDPISGHVSLFWYQQALGQGPEFLTYFQNEAQLDKSGLPSDRFFAERPEGSVSTLKIQRTQQEDSAVYLCASSLLSGLGYTFGSGTRLTVV.

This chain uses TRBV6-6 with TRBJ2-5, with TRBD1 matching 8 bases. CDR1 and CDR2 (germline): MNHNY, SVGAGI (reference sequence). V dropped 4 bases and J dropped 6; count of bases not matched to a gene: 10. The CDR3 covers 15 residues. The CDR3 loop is CASSSSGTGEKTQYF. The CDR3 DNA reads TGTGCCAGCAGTTCGTCCGGGACAGGCGAGAAGACCCAGTACTTC.